This T cell receptor (beta chain) was retrieved from a study of early T cells in non-severe SARS-CoV-2 infection. Overall study context: Sequencing of bulk RNA from unsorted whole blood was done, without chain pairing. Study-wide findings and caveats: In VDJdb matching, anti-spike CD8 responses were favored while private and CD4 specificities went missing.

This clonotype was counted at least ten times. The antigen remains unidentified. Each cDNA molecule carried a unique molecular identifier. In TCRdb, the 5' RACE reads were re-called with MiXCR into one record per CDR3 protein. The table shows around 59,000 distinct CDR3 sequences, with over 10% occurring only once. This CDR3 comprises 17 residues. With V trimmed by 5 bases and J by 12 bases, 20 bases remained unmatched. Germline V gene data show CDR1 as LNHDA and CDR2 as SQIVND (reference sequence). This TCR was sampled from an adult who was a healthcare worker with PCR-confirmed SARS-CoV-2 infection or an uninfected control (not recorded which). Sequencing was carried out using whole blood. The V call is TRBV19, the J call TRBJ2-1; TRBD2 matches at 9 bases. The CDR3 DNA reads as TGTGCCAGTAGTTTATCTCGGACTAGCGCCAGCATCCTGGGGCAGTTCTTC. It yields the protein CASSLSRTSASILGQFF. Using reference TRBV19 and TRBJ2-1 for the parts outside the CDR3, the full variable domain is DGGITQSPKYLFRKEGQNVTLSCEQNLNHDAMYWYRQDPGQGLRLIYYSQIVNDFQKGDIAEGYSVSREKKESFPLTVTSAQKNPTAFYLCASSLSRTSASILGQFFGPGTRLTVL.